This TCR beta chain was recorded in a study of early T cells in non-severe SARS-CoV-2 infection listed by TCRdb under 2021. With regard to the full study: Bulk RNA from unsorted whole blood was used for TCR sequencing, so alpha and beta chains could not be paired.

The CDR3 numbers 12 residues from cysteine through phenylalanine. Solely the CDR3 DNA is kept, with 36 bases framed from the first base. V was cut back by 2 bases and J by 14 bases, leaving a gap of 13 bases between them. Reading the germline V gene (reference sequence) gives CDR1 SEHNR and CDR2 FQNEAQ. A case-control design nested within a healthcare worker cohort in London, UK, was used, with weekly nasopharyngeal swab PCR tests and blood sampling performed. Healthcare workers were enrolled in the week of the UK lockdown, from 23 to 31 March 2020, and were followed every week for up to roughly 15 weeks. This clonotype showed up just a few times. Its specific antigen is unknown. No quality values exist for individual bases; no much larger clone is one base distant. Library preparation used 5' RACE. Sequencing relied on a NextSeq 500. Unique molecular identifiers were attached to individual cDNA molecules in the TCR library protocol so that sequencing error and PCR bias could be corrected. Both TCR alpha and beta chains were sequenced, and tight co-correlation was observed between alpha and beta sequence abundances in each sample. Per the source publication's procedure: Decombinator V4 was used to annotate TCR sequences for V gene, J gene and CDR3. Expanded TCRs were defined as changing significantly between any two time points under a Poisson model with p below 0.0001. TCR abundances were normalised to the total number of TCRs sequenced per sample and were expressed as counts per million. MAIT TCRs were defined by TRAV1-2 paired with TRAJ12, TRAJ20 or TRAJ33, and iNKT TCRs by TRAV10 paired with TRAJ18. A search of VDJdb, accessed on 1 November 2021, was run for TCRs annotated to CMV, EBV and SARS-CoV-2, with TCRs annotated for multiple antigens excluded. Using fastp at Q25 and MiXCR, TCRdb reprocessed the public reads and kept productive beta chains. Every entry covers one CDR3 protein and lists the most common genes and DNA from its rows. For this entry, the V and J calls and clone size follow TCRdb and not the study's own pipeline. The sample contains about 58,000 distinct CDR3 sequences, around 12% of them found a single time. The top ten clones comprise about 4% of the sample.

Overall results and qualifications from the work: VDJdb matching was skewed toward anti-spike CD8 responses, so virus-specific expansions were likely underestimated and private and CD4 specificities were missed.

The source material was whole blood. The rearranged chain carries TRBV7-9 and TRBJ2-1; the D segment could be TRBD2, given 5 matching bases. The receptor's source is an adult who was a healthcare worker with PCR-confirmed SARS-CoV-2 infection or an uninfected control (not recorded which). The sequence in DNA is TGTGCCAGCAGCTTACTGGGAGCCTCAAAGTTCTTC. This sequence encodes CASSLLGASKFF.